These 23 T cell receptor beta chains came from one sample sequenced in a study of regulatory T cells in long-lasting Graves disease. Investigators prepared the TCR beta libraries by applying iRepertoire HTBI primers and Arm-PCR of CDR3 regions. MiXCR, run by TCRdb on the multiplex PCR reads, gives a single entry per CDR3 protein. The table includes 400,000 to 600,000 distinct CDR3 sequences, around a fifth detected once. Time point specified: persistent/refractory GD, antithyroid drugs over 5 years with positive TRAb. The authors made the TCR library using RNA they extracted from PBMCs. Sequencing was performed on peripheral blood mononuclear cells (PBMCs), taken when the disease was refractory, from a patient treated with antithyroid drugs. These receptors all come from a female donor with Graves disease.

This clonotype was seen more than once but under ten times. The chain uses TRBV11-3 and TRBJ2-2; D perhaps matches TRBD1 (6 bases). CDR3 length equals 15 residues. V lost 5 bases and J lost 5, with 15 bases in between. Germline-derived CDR1 and CDR2 are SGHNT and YENEEA. The CDR3 loop is CASSPQGLETGELFF. For the CDR3, the DNA is TGTGCCAGCAGCCCCCAGGGGTTGGAGACCGGGGAGCTGTTTTTT.

In its sample, this clonotype was seen a few times. The rearrangement joins TRBV6-5 to TRBJ2-7, with a possible D match to TRBD2 (6 bases). The CDR3 is 15 amino acids. V was trimmed by 0 bases and J by 2 bases, leaving 11 bases between them. CDR1 and CDR2 (germline): MNHEY, SVGAGI. CDR3 residues: CASSYSGTAAYEQYF. CDR3 nucleotide sequence: TGTGCCAGCAGTTACTCTGGGACTGCCGCCTACGAGCAGTACTTC.

This clonotype occurred a few times. The chain carries TRBV28 and TRBJ1-5; D gene uncertain. Germline V gene data show CDR1 as MDHEN and CDR2 as SYDVKM. V lost 4 bases and J 2 bases, leaving 18 bases between the germline ends. This CDR3 has 17 amino acids. The CDR3 protein is CASSSGEGNHGNQPQHF. The CDR3 DNA follows: TGTGCCAGCAGTTCTGGGGAGGGCAACCATGGCAATCAGCCCCAGCATTTT.

This clonotype was seen at least ten times. The chain links TRBV15 to TRBJ2-5; maybe TRBD2 (6 bases). The V gene's germline CDR1 is LNHNV and CDR2 YYDKDF (reference sequence). CDR3 size: 16 residues. The V gene lost 2 bases and the J gene lost 2 bases, with 15 bases spanning the gap. CDR3: CATSRYGPGTQETQYF. DNA of the CDR3: TGTGCCACCAGCAGATATGGACCCGGGACTCAAGAGACCCAGTACTTC.

This clonotype has ten or more counts. The chain links TRBV28 to TRBJ2-7; D is possibly TRBD2 (6 bases). The CDR3 runs to 18 residues. The V and J ends lost 2 bases and 4 bases respectively, with 24 bases between them. Germline CDR1 and CDR2: MDHEN and SYDVKM. CDR3 loop: CASSLDGNPLSAGYEQYF. In nucleotides, the CDR3 is TGTGCCAGCAGTTTAGACGGAAATCCTCTCTCGGCGGGGTACGAGCAGTACTTC.

The chain has TRBV28 and TRBJ1-1; no clear D gene. The germline V gene has CDR1 MDHEN and CDR2 SYDVKM. CDR3 size: 14 residues. The V end lost 4 bases, the J end lost 0 bases, and 9 bases lay between the germline ends. The CDR3 region is CASSSPGLNTEAFF. CDR3 DNA sequence: TGTGCCAGCAGTTCGCCAGGACTGAACACTGAAGCTTTCTTT.

The chain couples TRBV7-3 to TRBJ2-1; perhaps TRBD2 as D (7 bases). Trimming removed 0 bases at V and 2 bases at J, with 11 bases between. The CDR3 totals 16 residues. The V gene's germline CDR1 is SGHTA and CDR2 FQGTGA. CDR3 nucleotides: TGTGCCAGCAGCTTAACTAGGGGGGGGGCCTACAATGAGCAGTTCTTC. Its protein product is CASSLTRGGAYNEQFF.

The chain recombines TRBV20-1 with TRBJ1-2, with 7 bases aligning to TRBD1. V gave up 8 bases and J gave up 3 bases; unmatched junction bases: 12. Germline V gives CDR1 DFQATT, CDR2 SNEGSKA (reference sequence). The CDR3 loop spans 14 amino acids. CDR3 sequence (DNA): TGCAGTATCAAGAGAGGGGGCGCCTACTATGGCTACACCTTC. Amino acid sequence: CSIKRGGAYYGYTF.

Here the CDR3 reads CASSQVAGTNTGELFF. CDR3 coding DNA: TGCGCCAGCAGCCAAGTGGCCGGGACTAACACCGGGGAGCTGTTTTTT. The rearrangement joins TRBV4-1 to TRBJ2-2, with TRBD2 as a possible D gene (6 bases). CDR3 length equals 16 residues. V was shortened by 1 base and J by 2 bases, with 11 bases between the two germline ends. Germline V CDR1 and CDR2: MGHRA, YSYEKL.

The rearrangement links TRBV19 to TRBJ2-5; TRBD2 matches 7 bases. The germline V gene has CDR1 LNHDA and CDR2 SQIVND (reference sequence). V was pared by 6 bases and J by 1 base, with 2 bases of the junction left unmatched. This CDR3 spans 13 amino acids. CDR3 sequence reads: CASSGTTQETQYF. The CDR3 bases are TGTGCCAGTAGCGGGACTACCCAAGAGACCCAGTACTTC.

J is TRBJ1-6 and V is TRBV5-6; D is perhaps TRBD1 (5 bases). V was cut by 2 bases and J by 8 bases, with 11 bases left in between. Germline V gene lookup returns CDR1 SGHDT and CDR2 YYEEEE. CDR3 length: 14 amino acids. Here the CDR3 reads CASSFGQGDSPLHF. As DNA, the CDR3 is TGTGCCAGCAGCTTCGGACAAGGGGATTCACCCCTCCACTTT.

This clonotype was seen more than once but under ten times. The gene calls are TRBV7-9 and TRBJ1-2; D possibly corresponds to TRBD1 (6 bases). CDR3 length: 15 amino acids. V shed 2 bases and J shed 6 bases, with 16 bases lying between them. Germline V gives CDR1 SEHNR, CDR2 FQNEAQ (reference sequence). CDR3 residues: CASSLSPGTQNGYTF. The CDR3 DNA reads as TGTGCCAGCAGCTTATCACCCGGGACACAAAATGGCTACACCTTC.

V and J are TRBV19 and TRBJ1-5; D is possibly TRBD1 (5 bases). This CDR3 has 15 residues. From germline, CDR1 is LNHDA and CDR2 SQIVND (reference sequence). Trimming removed 3 bases at V and 6 bases at J, with 15 bases between. The CDR3 DNA reads as TGTGCCAGTAGTATCCCCGCAGGGAGAAGTCAGCCCCAGCATTTT. The encoded protein is CASSIPAGRSQPQHF.

This clonotype was picked up many times. J is TRBJ2-7 and V is TRBV6-1, with 10 bases lining up with TRBD1. Looked up from germline, CDR1 is MNHNS and CDR2 is SASEGT. With 6 bases clipped from V and 6 bases from J, the junction kept 17 bases outside the gene matches. The CDR3 spans 17 residues. The CDR3 protein is CASRGTGAAILGIEQYF. Here the CDR3 DNA reads TGTGCCAGCAGGGGGACAGGGGCCGCAATCTTGGGCATCGAGCAGTACTTC.

The rearrangement links TRBV18 to TRBJ1-1; 7 nucleotides agree with TRBD1. The junction had 11 bases not matched to a gene; V was cut back by 1 base and J by 0 bases. The CDR3 contains 18 residues. Germline V lookup: CDR1 KGHSH, CDR2 LQKENI. The CDR3 DNA sequence: TGTGCCAGCTCACCACGGCGGGCAGGGGGTGATATGAACACTGAAGCTTTCTTT. It is translated as CASSPRRAGGDMNTEAFF.

The table lists this clonotype with a few counts. One end of the junction is discordant with germline, which a read error may explain. This rearrangement joins TRBV12-5 to TRBJ2-2, with a possible D match to TRBD2 (5 bases). Germline V gene sequence: CDR1 LGHNT, CDR2 FRNRAP. This CDR3 comprises 16 residues. The CDR3 protein is CASGSEDRWNTGELFF. CDR3 nucleotide sequence: TGTGCTAGTGGTTCAGAGGACCGATGGAACACCGGGGAACTGTTTTTT.

This clonotype appeared a single time. The V call is TRBV30, the J call TRBJ1-1, with D possibly being TRBD1 (5 bases). CDR1 is GTSNPN and CDR2 is SVGIG in the germline V gene (reference sequence). V was trimmed by 4 bases and J by 0 bases, leaving 9 bases between them. This CDR3 spans 13 amino acids. The CDR3 bases are TGTGCCTGGAACAGGCCGTTGAACACTGAAGCTTTCTTT. Its protein is CAWNRPLNTEAFF.

This clonotype was counted many times. The chain has TRBV12-3 or TRBV12-4 and TRBJ1-6; 7 nucleotides agree with TRBD1. This CDR3 is built from 18 residues. With V trimmed by 2 bases and J by 10 bases, 17 bases remained unmatched. CDR3 nucleotides: TGTGCCAGCAGTTTACTACTCCGTTCGACAGGGTTGGGCTCACCCCTCCACTTT. The encoded protein is CASSLLLRSTGLGSPLHF.

The sample holds a few counts of this clonotype. The chain couples TRBV7-2 to TRBJ1-6; D is uncertain. The CDR3 is 15 amino acids. V lost 0 bases to trimming and J lost 10 bases, with 13 bases between them. Germline V lookup: CDR1 SGHTA, CDR2 FQGNSA. CDR3: CASSLAQGSGSPLHF. For the CDR3, the DNA is TGTGCCAGCAGCTTAGCTCAAGGCTCGGGATCACCCCTCCACTTT.

This clonotype turned up a few times. V and J are TRBV30 and TRBJ1-1; no reliable D call. Trimming took off 0 bases at V and 13 bases at J, with 12 bases between the two ends. The CDR3 extends over 11 amino acids. The germline CDR1 and CDR2 sequences are GTSNPN and SVGIG (reference sequence). The CDR3 here is CAWSVQAICFF. CDR3 nucleotides: TGTGCCTGGAGTGTGCAAGCCATATGTTTCTTT.

This chain uses TRBV15 with TRBJ2-4; 10 bases align to TRBD1. CDR3 length equals 13 residues. Trimming at V came to 5 bases and at J to 8 bases, leaving 3 bases not matched to a gene. The germline gives CDR1 LNHNV, CDR2 YYDKDF (reference sequence). The CDR3 sequence: CATSRDRGDIQYF. CDR3 DNA sequence: TGTGCCACCAGCCGGGACAGGGGAGACATTCAGTACTTC.

This clonotype was recorded at least ten times. The chain combines TRBV20-1 with TRBJ2-7, with 8 bases aligning to TRBD1. The germline gives CDR1 DFQATT, CDR2 SNEGSKA (reference sequence). The CDR3 runs to 13 residues. The CDR3 reads CSRGGQGAYEQYF. Written as DNA, the CDR3 is TGCTCCCGGGGAGGACAGGGTGCCTACGAGCAGTACTTC.

Turning to this clonotype: A read error may be the cause here, since a much bigger clone is one base away. Given the absence of the conserved phenylalanine or tryptophan at the CDR3 end, a read error is likely. The chain has TRBV27 and TRBJ1-5; D perhaps matches TRBD1 (6 bases). Germline CDR1 is MNHEY and CDR2 is SMNVEV (reference sequence). The CDR3 contains 15 residues. V lost 7 bases and J 4 bases, leaving 17 bases between the germline ends. CDR3 sequence: CASKIFLGANQPQHS. The CDR3 DNA reads as TGTGCCAGCAAAATTTTTCTGGGGGCGAATCAGCCCCAGCATTCT.